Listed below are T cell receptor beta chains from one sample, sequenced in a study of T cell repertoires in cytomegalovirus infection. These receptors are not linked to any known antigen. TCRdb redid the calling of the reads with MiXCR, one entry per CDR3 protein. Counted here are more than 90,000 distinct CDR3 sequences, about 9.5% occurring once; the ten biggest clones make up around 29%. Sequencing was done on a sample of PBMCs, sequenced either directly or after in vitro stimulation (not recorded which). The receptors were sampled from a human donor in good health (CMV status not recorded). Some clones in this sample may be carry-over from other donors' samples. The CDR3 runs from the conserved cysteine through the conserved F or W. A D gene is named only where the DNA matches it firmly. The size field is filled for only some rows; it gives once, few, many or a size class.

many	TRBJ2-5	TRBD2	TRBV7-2	TGTGCCAGCAGCACCCAGACGGGGGGGACCCAGTACTTC	CASSTQTGGTQYF
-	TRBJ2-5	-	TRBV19	TGTGCCAGTAGTATAGTTGGAAAGACCCAGTACTTC	CASSIVGKTQYF
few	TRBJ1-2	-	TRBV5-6	TGTGCCAGCAGCCCTAGCGGGGTAGGCTATGGCTACACCTTC	CASSPSGVGYGYTF
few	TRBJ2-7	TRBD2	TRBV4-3	TGCGCCAGCAGCCAAGCGTTGTCAGCGGGATCCTTTTCCTACGAGCAGTACTTC	CASSQALSAGSFSYEQYF
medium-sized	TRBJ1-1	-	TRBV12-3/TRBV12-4	TGTGCCAGCAGTTTAGCACAGATTTACACTGAAGCTTTCTTT	CASSLAQIYTEAFF
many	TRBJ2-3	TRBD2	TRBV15	TGTGCCACCAGCAGAGGAAGGACTAGCGGATTCACAGATACGCAGTATTTT	CATSRGRTSGFTDTQYF
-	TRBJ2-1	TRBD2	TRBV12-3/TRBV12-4	TGTGCCAACAGTAACCGGGGGGGCAGGAATGAGCAGTTCTTC	CANSNRGGRNEQFF
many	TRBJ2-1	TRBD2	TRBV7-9	TGTGCCAGCAGCCATGGACTAGCAATCCCCTCCTACAATGAGCAGTTCTTC	CASSHGLAIPSYNEQFF
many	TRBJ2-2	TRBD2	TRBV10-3	TGTGCCATCAGTGATTGGCTAGCGGGCGAGAGCGGGGAGCTGTTTTTT	CAISDWLAGESGELFF
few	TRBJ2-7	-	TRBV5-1	TGCGCCAGCACCGAGCCGCACGGGACCGAGCAGTACTTC	CASTEPHGTEQYF
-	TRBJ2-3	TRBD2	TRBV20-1	TGCAGTGCTAGATTCGGGACTAGAACAGATACGCAGTATTTT	CSARFGTRTDTQYF
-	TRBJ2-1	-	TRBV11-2	TGTGCCAGCAGCTTAGTCGCTAACGGGAATGAGCAGTTCTTC	CASSLVANGNEQFF
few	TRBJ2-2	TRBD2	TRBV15	TGTGCCACCAGCGAACTAGCGAGAGGAGAAATCCTTGGATCGAACACCGGGGAGCTGTTTTTT	CATSELARGEILGSNTGELFF
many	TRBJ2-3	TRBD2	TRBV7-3	TGTGCCAGCAGCCCACTAGCGGGAGCTGCAGATACGCAGTATTTT	CASSPLAGAADTQYF
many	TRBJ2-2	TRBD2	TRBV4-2	TGTGCCAGCAGCCAAATGCTTCTAGCGGGAGAGAACACCGGGGAGCTGTTTTTT	CASSQMLLAGENTGELFF
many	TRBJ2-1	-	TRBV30	TGTGCCTGGAGTGGCCAGCCCTCCTACAATGAGCAGTTCTTC	CAWSGQPSYNEQFF
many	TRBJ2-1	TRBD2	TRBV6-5	TGTGCCAGCAGTAGCTTGACTAGCGCTCGTTACAATGAGCAGTTCTTC	CASSSLTSARYNEQFF
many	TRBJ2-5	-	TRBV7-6	TGTGCCAGCAGCCCCGAAGCGAGCTCGGAGACCCAGTACTTC	CASSPEASSETQYF
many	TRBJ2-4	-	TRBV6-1	TGTGCCAGCACAATAGCGTCCAAAAACATTCAGTACTTC	CASTIASKNIQYF
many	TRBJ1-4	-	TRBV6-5	TGTGCCAGCAGACCCACCGAGGAGGGAGCAACTAATGAAAAACTGTTTTTT	CASRPTEEGATNEKLFF
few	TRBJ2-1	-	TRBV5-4	TGTGCCAGCAGCTTGGAGGACTACAATGAGCAGTTCTTC	CASSLEDYNEQFF
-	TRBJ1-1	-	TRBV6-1	TGTGCCAGCTACCCCCGCGCGGTAAACACTGAAGCTTTCTTT	CASYPRAVNTEAFF
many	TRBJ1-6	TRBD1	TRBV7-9	TGTGCCAGCAGCCGACAGGGGCGGAATTCACCCCTCCACTTT	CASSRQGRNSPLHF
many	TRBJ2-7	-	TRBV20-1	TGCAGTGCTTATCCACCGACCGGGACAAACTACGAGCAGTACTTC	CSAYPPTGTNYEQYF
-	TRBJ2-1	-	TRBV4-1	TGCGCCAGCAGCCAAGAGGGAGGTTACAACTACAATGAGCAGTTCTTC	CASSQEGGYNYNEQFF
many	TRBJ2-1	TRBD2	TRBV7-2	TGTGCCAGCAGGGACTCGATAGCGGGAGTTTTGTCCTACAATGAGCAGTTCTTC	CASRDSIAGVLSYNEQFF
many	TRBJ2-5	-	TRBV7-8	TGTGCCAGCAGCACAACTGGCAGTCGGGGAGAGACCCAGTACTTC	CASSTTGSRGETQYF
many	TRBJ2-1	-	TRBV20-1	TGCAGTGCCCCACTTGGAGGGAAGGACAATGAGCAGTTCTTC	CSAPLGGKDNEQFF
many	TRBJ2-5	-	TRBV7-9	TGTGCCAGCAGCTCTCTCCAAGAGACCCAGTACTTC	CASSSLQETQYF
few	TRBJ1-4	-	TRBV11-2	TGTGCCAGCAGCCCCGACCCCGGGGCAACTAATGAAAAACTGTTTTTT	CASSPDPGATNEKLFF
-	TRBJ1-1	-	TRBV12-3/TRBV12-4	TGTACCAGCAGTTTAGGGAGGGAAGCTTTCTTT	CTSSLGREAFF
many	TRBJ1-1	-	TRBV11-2	TGTGCCAGCAGCAGTAGACCCCCCTTGAACACTGAAGCTTTCTTT	CASSSRPPLNTEAFF
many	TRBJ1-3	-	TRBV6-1	TGTGCCAGCAGTGAAGTGTTGGCGGCGACTGGAAACACCATATATTTT	CASSEVLAATGNTIYF
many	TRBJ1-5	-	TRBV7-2	TGTGCCAGCAGCTTAGACAGTGTTATGCCCCAGCATTTT	CASSLDSVMPQHF
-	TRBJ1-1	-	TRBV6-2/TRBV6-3	TGTGCCAGCAGGTACAGGTACACTGAAGCTTTCTTT	CASRYRYTEAFF
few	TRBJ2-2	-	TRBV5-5	TGTGCCAGCAGCTTTATTTTCCCCGGGGAGCTGTTTTTT	CASSFIFPGELFF
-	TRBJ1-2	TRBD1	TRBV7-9	TGTGCCAGCAGCGGTCATCAGGGGGAATACTATGGCTACACCTTC	CASSGHQGEYYGYTF
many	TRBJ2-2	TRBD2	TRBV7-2	TGTGCCAGCAGCACCCTAGCGGGGCCGAACACCGGGGAGCTGTTTTTT	CASSTLAGPNTGELFF
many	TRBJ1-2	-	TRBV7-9	TGTGCCAGCAGCCCATCGAAGGACGGCAGGCTTGCGCCTAACTATGGCTACACCTTC	CASSPSKDGRLAPNYGYTF
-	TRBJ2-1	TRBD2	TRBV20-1	TGCAGTGCTAGAGATATGACGGCGGGAGGGTACTCCTACAATGAGCAGTTCTTC	CSARDMTAGGYSYNEQFF
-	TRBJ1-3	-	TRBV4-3	TGCGCCAGCAGCCAAGGAGTTACCTCTGGAAACACCATATATTTT	CASSQGVTSGNTIYF
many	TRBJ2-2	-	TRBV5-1	TGCGCCAGCAGCCCGGACCCCGGGAACACCGGGGAGCTGTTTTTT	CASSPDPGNTGELFF
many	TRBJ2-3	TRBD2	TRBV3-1	TGTGCCAGCAGCCAAGACCACGGACTAGCGGGAACGCAGTATTTT	CASSQDHGLAGTQYF
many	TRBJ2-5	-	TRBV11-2	TGTGCCAGCAGCTTTCAGGGTGGGGGCGCGAGGCAAGAGACCCAGTACTTC	CASSFQGGGARQETQYF
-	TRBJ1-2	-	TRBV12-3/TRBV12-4	TGTGCCAGCAGTTTTGGTTCCTGGCTTAGACAGGCCTATGGCTACACCTTC	CASSFGSWLRQAYGYTF
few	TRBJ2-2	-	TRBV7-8	TGTGCCAGCAGCGCTTTCTTGAACACCGGGGAGCTGTTTTTT	CASSAFLNTGELFF
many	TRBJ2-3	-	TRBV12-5	TGTGCTAGTGGTTTGGTACTTCACAGACGAGACACAGATACGCAGTATTTT	CASGLVLHRRDTDTQYF